This T cell receptor (beta chain) was sequenced during a study of T-cell memory formation after mild COVID-19. Study in general: TCR clusters largely stayed donor specific.

For this clonotype: Its antigen remains unidentified.

V gave up 3 bases and J gave up 2 bases; unmatched junction bases: 1. The CDR3 has 13 amino acids. Germline values: CDR1 DFQATT, CDR2 SNEGSKA (reference sequence). 5'RACE with constant-segment primers yielded barcoded, UMI-tagged TCR alpha and TCR beta cDNA libraries. TCRdb analysed the 5' RACE reads with MiXCR anew, one entry per CDR3 protein. The sample lists roughly 100,000 distinct CDR3 sequences, about a sixth seen once, with less than 35% in the top ten. Study-wide results and caveats: Second-wave clones that peaked on day 37 lacked confirmed SARS-CoV-2 specificity. Mainly in CM and EM were contracting CD4+ clones; CD8+ were in EMRA.

This receptor was identified in an adult woman who had mild COVID-19 (a few samples of this study predate the infection). Cell type and time point are not known. The sample comprised PBMCs or a T cell subset sorted from them (not recorded which). The chain carries TRBV20-1 and TRBJ2-7; 10 bases align to TRBD1. Written as DNA, the CDR3 is TGCAGTGCTAGGGGACAGGGGACCTACGAGCAGTACTTC. Translating it yields CSARGQGTYEQYF.